One sample yielded the 12 T cell receptor beta chains listed below, sequenced in a study of neurological immune-mediated disorders. A single record per CDR3 protein comes from TCRdb applying MiXCR to the 5' RACE reads. The data contain tens of thousands of distinct CDR3 sequences, roughly 9% of them singletons. Sequences were obtained from PBMCs. Receptor source: a man aged 50-59 years in good health.

Ten or more counts support this clonotype. This rearrangement joins TRBV20-1 to TRBJ1-6; D unresolved. CDR3 length: 12 residues. V was trimmed by 3 bases and J by 7 bases, leaving 7 bases between them. Germline V gene sequence: CDR1 DFQATT, CDR2 SNEGSKA (reference sequence). CDR3 residues: CSASRSNSPLHF. CDR3 sequence (DNA): TGCAGTGCTAGTAGGTCCAATTCACCCCTCCACTTT.

The sample holds many counts of this clonotype. The chain recombines TRBV6-1 with TRBJ1-5, with 7 bases lining up with TRBD1. After removal of 7 bases from V and 2 bases from J, the junction contained 8 bases not matched to a gene. This CDR3 contains 15 residues. Germline V gene data show CDR1 as MNHNS and CDR2 as SASEGT. The CDR3 reads CASTQGPLGNQPQHF. The CDR3 coding sequence is TGTGCCAGCACACAGGGGCCTCTGGGCAATCAGCCCCAGCATTTT.

This clonotype was found once. The genes are TRBV20-1 and TRBJ2-3; D gene unclear. V gave up 1 base and J gave up 4 bases, with 9 bases separating them. CDR1 is DFQATT, CDR2 SNEGSKA, per germline (reference sequence). This CDR3 has 13 residues. DNA of the CDR3: TGCAGTGCTAGAGTGGGGTCCGCAGATACGCAGTATTTT. Residues: CSARVGSADTQYF.

The V and J genes are TRBV20-1 and TRBJ2-2, with 10 bases lining up with TRBD1. V shed 3 bases, J shed 11 bases, and the junction held 24 bases outside the gene matches. This CDR3 comprises 19 residues. CDR1 is DFQATT, CDR2 SNEGSKA, per germline (reference sequence). The CDR3 DNA follows: TGCAGTGCTAGCAAACGGGGACAGGGGAGAGTAAGAAACACCTGTGAGCTGTTTTTT. Its protein product is CSASKRGQGRVRNTCELFF.

This clonotype has ten or more counts. The chain is built from TRBV5-6 and TRBJ1-1; D unresolved. Germline lookup yields CDR1 SGHDT and CDR2 YYEEEE. The CDR3 length is 13 residues. The germline V and J ends were trimmed by 0 bases and 4 bases, with 7 bases remaining between them. CDR3 in DNA: TGTGCCAGCAGCTTGGTGGCCCCCACTGAAGCTTTCTTT. It yields the protein CASSLVAPTEAFF. Full variable domain (outside the CDR3, taken from reference TRBV5-6 and TRBJ1-1): DAGVTQSPTHLIKTRGQQVTLRCSPKSGHDTVSWYQQALGQGPQFIFQYYEEEERQRGNFPDRFSGHQFPNYSSELNVNALLLGDSALYLCASSLVAPTEAFFGQGTRLTVV.

This clonotype was observed at least ten times. The chain carries TRBV20-1 and TRBJ2-2; weak D call: TRBD1 (6 bases). Germline CDR1 reads DFQATT; CDR2 reads SNEGSKA (reference sequence). V dropped 1 base and J dropped 3 bases, with 15 bases sitting between them. The CDR3 has 16 amino acids. The CDR3 bases are TGCAGTGCTAGAGTGGCAGGGGCGCAGGACACCGGGGAGCTGTTTTTT. It encodes CSARVAGAQDTGELFF.

The sample holds many counts of this clonotype. The chain combines TRBV6-5 with TRBJ2-7; D remains ambiguous. CDR1 MNHEY and CDR2 SVGAGI come from the germline V gene. V gave up 0 bases and J gave up 6 bases, with 15 bases separating them. The CDR3 is 15 amino acids. This CDR3 reads CASSYSETPRSEQYF. The CDR3 coding sequence is TGTGCCAGCAGTTACTCTGAGACACCACGGTCCGAGCAGTACTTC.

This clonotype has ten or more counts. This chain links TRBV27 with TRBJ1-1; D not certain. The ends were cut back, 5 bases at V and 1 base at J, with 17 bases in the middle. The CDR3 runs to 16 residues. Germline CDR1 reads MNHEY; CDR2 reads SMNVEV (reference sequence). The CDR3 coding sequence is TGTGCCAGCAGTCCTCACGCGTCAGGTACGAACACTGAAGCTTTCTTT. Translated, it gives CASSPHASGTNTEAFF.

This clonotype was observed at least ten times. V is TRBV18 and J is TRBJ1-1; TRBD1 is a possible D gene (5 bases). There are 11 residues in the CDR3. Germline assignment: CDR1 KGHSH and CDR2 LQKENI. The germline V and J ends were trimmed by 6 bases and 6 bases, with 8 bases remaining between them. CDR3 amino acids: CASSGRSEAFF. CDR3 in DNA: TGTGCCAGCTCGGGACGGTCTGAAGCTTTCTTT. Drawing the rest from reference TRBV18 and TRBJ1-1, the complete variable domain is NAGVMQNPRHLVRRRGQEARLRCSPMKGHSHVYWYRQLPEEGLKFMVYLQKENIIDESGMPKERFSAEFPKEGPSILRIQQVVRGDSAAYFCASSGRSEAFFGQGTRLTVV.

This clonotype was seen a few times. The chain combines TRBV4-2 with TRBJ2-2, with D possibly being TRBD2 (5 bases). The length of the CDR3 is 17 residues. Germline lookup yields CDR1 LGHNA and CDR2 YNFKEQ. V gave up 0 bases and J gave up 0 bases, with 11 bases separating them. The CDR3 spells CASSQEGGLTNTGELFF. CDR3 DNA sequence: TGTGCCAGCAGCCAAGAAGGAGGACTGACGAACACCGGGGAGCTGTTTTTT.

This clonotype occurred many times. This chain joins TRBV20-1 and TRBJ1-2; D gene ambiguous. V lost 6 bases, J lost 8 bases, and 25 bases lay in between. Germline CDR1 reads DFQATT; CDR2 reads SNEGSKA (reference sequence). This CDR3 has 15 residues. The CDR3 is CSAIPGRAHYVGYTF. The CDR3 DNA reads as TGCAGTGCCATCCCCGGAAGGGCACACTATGTGGGCTACACCTTC.

This clonotype came up many times. The genes are TRBV6-5 and TRBJ2-1, with 14 bases that match TRBD2. The CDR3 is made up of 17 amino acids. The junction had 4 bases not matched to a gene; V was cut back by 0 bases and J by 6 bases. Germline lookup yields CDR1 MNHEY and CDR2 SVGAGI. In nucleotides, the CDR3 is TGTGCCAGCAGTTACTCTGGCGGGACTAGCGGGGGCAATGAGCAGTTCTTC. Encoded protein: CASSYSGGTSGGNEQFF.